This passage covers 20 T cell receptor beta chains from one sample sequenced in a study of control samples from healthy donors and cancer patients. Clones were sequenced by immunoSEQ multiplex PCR, and TCRdb holds only the in-frame ones, with some missing. The sample includes about 80,000 clones, 75% to 95% seen only once; the top ten take 15% to 20%. The specimen sequenced was blood. The receptor source for this set is a man in his fifties or sixties in good health.

J is TRBJ1-1 and V is TRBV5-1; D might be TRBD1 (6 bases). This CDR3 has 15 amino acids. Germline assignment: CDR1 SGHRS and CDR2 YFSETQ. The ends were cut back, 4 bases at V and 5 bases at J, with 18 bases in the middle. The CDR3 region has the DNA TGCGCCAGCAGCCGAGATACAGGGTGGGAAACTGAAGCTTTCTTT. It translates to CASSRDTGWETEAFF.

The V call is TRBV7-8, the J call TRBJ2-7; D call uncertain. Per germline, CDR1 SGHVS and CDR2 FQNEAQ. V lost 5 bases, J lost 0 bases, and 5 bases lay in between. The CDR3 is made up of 12 amino acids. CDR3 nucleotide sequence: TGTGCCAGCAGCCCCAGCTCCTACGAGCAGTACTTC. Protein sequence: CASSPSSYEQYF. Full variable domain (outside the CDR3, taken from reference TRBV7-8 and TRBJ2-7): GAGVSQSPRYKVAKRGQDVALRCDPISGHVSLFWYQQALGQGPEFLTYFQNEAQLDKSGLPSDRFFAERPEGSVSTLKIQRTQQEDSAVYLCASSPSSYEQYFGPGTRLTVT.

The chain combines TRBV9 with TRBJ1-2; no clear D gene. Per the germline V gene, CDR1 is SGDLS and CDR2 is YYNGEE. The CDR3 is made up of 13 amino acids. V shed 3 bases and J shed 8 bases, with 14 bases lying between them. The CDR3 nucleotides are TGTGCCAGCAGCGCCACCCCCACCTCAGGCTACACCTTC. This gives the protein CASSATPTSGYTF.

J is TRBJ2-7 and V is TRBV6-2 or TRBV6-3, with 9 bases matching TRBD2. CDR1 is MNHEY and CDR2 is SVGEGT in the germline V gene. This CDR3 is 15 amino acids long. The V gene end was trimmed by 3 bases and the J gene end by 7 bases; junction bases not matched to a gene: 10. CDR3 DNA: TGTGCCAGCAGTTATTACGGACTAGCGCTGGGGGAGCAGTACTTC. It is translated as CASSYYGLALGEQYF.

The chain is built from TRBV6-5 and TRBJ1-2; D possibly corresponds to TRBD1 (5 bases). CDR3 length: 12 residues. The germline V and J ends were trimmed by 5 bases and 4 bases, with 8 bases remaining between them. The V gene's germline CDR1 is MNHEY and CDR2 SVGAGI. The CDR3: CASSPGAYGYTF. The CDR3, as DNA: TGTGCCAGCAGTCCCGGGGCCTATGGCTACACCTTC.

This chain connects TRBV5-5 to TRBJ1-1, with a possible D match to TRBD1 (6 bases). This CDR3 is built from 15 residues. V lost 4 bases and J 1 base, leaving 14 bases between the germline ends. Germline V gene sequence: CDR1 SGHKS, CDR2 YYEKEE (reference sequence). CDR3: CASSGTSGGNTEAFF. The DNA for the CDR3 is TGTGCCAGCAGCGGGACAAGTGGAGGGAACACTGAAGCTTTCTTT. Drawing the rest from reference TRBV5-5 and TRBJ1-1, the complete variable domain is DAGVTQSPTHLIKTRGQQVTLRCSPISGHKSVSWYQQVLGQGPQFIFQYYEKEERGRGNFPDRFSARQFPNYSSELNVNALLLGDSALYLCASSGTSGGNTEAFFGQGTRLTVV.

This sequence joins TRBV5-1 and TRBJ1-1; D is perhaps TRBD1 (6 bases). The V end was cut by 0 bases, the J end by 3 bases, with 12 bases between. The CDR3 has 15 amino acids. CDR1 is SGHRS, CDR2 YFSETQ, per germline. The CDR3: CASSLAQGSHTEAFF. The CDR3 DNA sequence: TGCGCCAGCAGCTTGGCCCAGGGGTCCCACACTGAAGCTTTCTTT.

The gene calls are TRBV2 and TRBJ1-4, with 8 bases identical to TRBD1. Trimming removed 7 bases from V and 8 bases from J; junction bases left unmatched: 3. The germline CDR1 and CDR2 sequences are SNHLY and FYNNEI. The CDR3 runs 12 residues. The CDR3 sequence: CASNRQGEKLFF. The CDR3 DNA is TGTGCCAGCAATCGACAGGGGGAAAAACTGTTTTTT.

In this sample, this clone turned up a few times. This chain uses TRBV7-9 with TRBJ2-7; possibly TRBD1 for D (5 bases). Trimming stripped 3 bases from V and 1 base from J, with 7 bases between. The CDR3 is made up of 13 amino acids. Per the germline V gene, CDR1 is SEHNR and CDR2 is FQNEAQ (reference sequence). CDR3 sequence reads: CASSFDRSYEQYF. The CDR3 DNA is TGTGCCAGCAGCTTCGACAGATCCTACGAGCAGTACTTC.

The chain couples TRBV25-1 to TRBJ1-1, with no clear D. The V end lost 4 bases, the J end lost 2 bases, and 11 bases lay between the germline ends. The CDR3 is 14 amino acids. Germline values: CDR1 MGHDK, CDR2 SYGVNS. As DNA, the CDR3 is TGTGCCAGCAGTGCCCTTAGAGATAACACTGAAGCTTTCTTT. Its translation is CASSALRDNTEAFF.

This clone was picked up a small number of times. V is TRBV5-1 and J is TRBJ2-2; TRBD2 is a possible D gene (5 bases). The germline V gene encodes CDR1 SGHRS and CDR2 YFSETQ. V was clipped by 2 bases and J by 3 bases, with 14 bases between them. This CDR3 comprises 16 residues. The CDR3 DNA reads as TGCGCCAGCAGCTTTAGTAGCGAAATATACACCGGGGAGCTGTTTTTT. Its protein product is CASSFSSEIYTGELFF.

This rearrangement joins TRBV5-1 to TRBJ2-7, with TRBD1 identical over 7 bases. V gave up 4 bases and J gave up 5 bases; unmatched junction bases: 15. Germline lookup yields CDR1 SGHRS and CDR2 YFSETQ. This CDR3 contains 16 residues. The CDR3 reads CASSPQMTGLGDEQYF. The DNA for the CDR3 is TGCGCCAGCAGCCCTCAAATGACAGGGTTGGGGGACGAGCAGTACTTC.

The V call is TRBV4-1, the J call TRBJ1-2; D remains ambiguous. CDR1 MGHRA and CDR2 YSYEKL come from the germline V gene. The V end was cut by 0 bases, the J end by 0 bases, with 5 bases between. The CDR3 contains 14 residues. The CDR3 nucleotides are TGCGCCAGCAGCCAAGAGGGCTCTAACTATGGCTACACCTTC. The encoded protein is CASSQEGSNYGYTF.

Points on this clone: A read error is likely, as this CDR3 ends without the conserved phenylalanine or tryptophan. The limits of the CDR3 on the DNA are not certain, so only TCRdb's listed CDR3 is given. CDR3 sequence reads: CSVRRGTHLPP. This chain uses TRBV29-1 with TRBJ1-2. Looked up from germline, CDR1 is SQVTM and CDR2 is ANQGSEA. The CDR3 numbers 11 amino acids, ends counted.

This rearrangement joins TRBV30 to TRBJ2-3; no reliable D call. CDR1 GTSNPN and CDR2 SVGIG come from the germline V gene (reference sequence). The germline V and J ends were trimmed by 5 bases and 4 bases, with 7 bases remaining between them. The CDR3 totals 11 residues. CDR3 in amino acids: CAWRSSDTQYF. CDR3 DNA: TGTGCCTGGCGTTCTTCAGATACGCAGTATTTT.

On this clone itself: Distinct nucleotide sequences in the sample also encode this CDR3. The V call is TRBV3-1 (or the pseudogene TRBV3-2), the J call TRBJ2-1; D is undetermined. The length of the CDR3 is 11 residues. The ends were cut back, 3 bases at V and 10 bases at J, with 7 bases in the middle. The germline V gene encodes CDR1 LGHDT and CDR2 YNNKEL (reference sequence). CDR3 coding DNA: TGTGCCAGCAGCCAGGTTCAAGAGCAGTTCTTC. Translating it yields CASSQVQEQFF.

The gene calls are TRBV12-5 and TRBJ1-4; TRBD1 matches 7 bases. The CDR3 spans 14 residues. V shed 5 bases and J 3 bases; nucleotides not matched to a gene: 3. The germline V gene encodes CDR1 LGHNT and CDR2 FRNRAP. The CDR3 region has the DNA TGTGCTAGTGGTACCGGGACAGCTAATGAAAAACTGTTTTTT. Its translation: CASGTGTANEKLFF.

The V and J genes are TRBV2 and TRBJ1-2; D is undetermined. Trimming removed 10 bases from V and 0 bases from J, with 12 bases in between. CDR3 length equals 13 residues. From germline, CDR1 is SNHLY and CDR2 FYNNEI. The CDR3 DNA reads as TGTGCCACGTCGGGGTCGACTAACTATGGCTACACCTTC. Protein: CATSGSTNYGYTF.

The rearrangement links TRBV7-9 to TRBJ1-5; 9 bases fit TRBD1. In germline, CDR1 is SEHNR, CDR2 FQNEAQ (reference sequence). The ends lost 3 bases at V and 5 bases at J; junction bases unmatched: 5. The CDR3 spans 15 residues. CDR3 amino acids: CASSFGTGSYQPQHF. DNA of the CDR3: TGTGCCAGCAGCTTCGGGACAGGGTCTTATCAGCCCCAGCATTTT.

J is TRBJ1-1 and V is TRBV6-5; D possibly corresponds to TRBD1 (6 bases). The V and J ends lost 8 bases and 10 bases respectively, with 17 bases between them. CDR3 size: 12 residues. Germline V lookup: CDR1 MNHEY, CDR2 SVGAGI. CDR3 nucleotide sequence: TGTGCCAGCTGGGGTGCGGGGGCCGGAGCTTTCTTT. It codes for CASWGAGAGAFF.